This T cell receptor beta chain was sequenced in a study of OX40 agonist ivuxolimab in advanced cancers. About the research overall: The patients' treatment was ivuxolimab, an agonistic anti-OX40 (CD134) antibody. From roughly 20 to 85 years was the age range, with a mean of around 57 years, and 65% to 90% were male. Overall study results and limits: Nonresponders, in some cases, also had low normalized T-cell clonal expansion.

The CDR3 is 15 amino acids. V was trimmed by 5 bases and J by 1 base, leaving 11 bases between them. Germline lookup yields CDR1 SGHAT and CDR2 FQNNGV. In regard to this clone: Its target is unknown.

The method was immunoSEQ multiplex PCR; TCRdb's version includes in-frame clones alone and lacks a portion of them. The data show roughly 70,000 clones, 88% seen once. The chain uses TRBV11-2 and TRBJ2-2, with D perhaps TRBD2 (5 bases). Sequencing was performed on CD4+ or CD8+ T cells sorted from blood, taken in a trial of the OX40 agonist ivuxolimab. The receptor's source is an adult with an advanced solid tumor such as melanoma, head and neck, liver or kidney cancer. DNA of the CDR3: TGTGCCAGCAGCCCATTGAGCGGGAACACCGGGGAGCTGTTTTTT. This codes for CASSPLSGNTGELFF.